This T cell receptor beta chain was retrieved from a study of CD8 T cells in ankylosing spondylitis. The ends were cut back, 5 bases at V and 8 bases at J, with 15 bases in the middle. The CDR3 is made up of 14 amino acids. CDR1 and CDR2 from the germline V gene are SGHAT and FQNNGV. This clonotype turned up a few times. What it binds is not known. Preparation of TCR beta libraries was done by quantitative 5'-RACE with molecular barcodes. Using its own MiXCR run on the 5' RACE reads, TCRdb lists one record per CDR3 protein. Seen here are around 230,000 distinct CDR3 sequences, around 8% observed once, and the top ten hold around 4.4%. Broader study findings: Enrichment of disease-linked clones was reportedly significant in matched ankylosing spondylitis synovial fluid.

What was sequenced was blood, either unsorted or a sorted T cell fraction (not recorded which). The J gene is TRBJ2-2, the V gene TRBV11-2, with D possibly TRBD1 on 6 matching bases. The receptor comes from a female donor with ankylosing spondylitis or in good health (not recorded which). CDR3 DNA sequence: TGTGCCAGCAGCCCCATTGGGGGCCGAGGGGAGCTGTTTTTT. Translation: CASSPIGGRGELFF.